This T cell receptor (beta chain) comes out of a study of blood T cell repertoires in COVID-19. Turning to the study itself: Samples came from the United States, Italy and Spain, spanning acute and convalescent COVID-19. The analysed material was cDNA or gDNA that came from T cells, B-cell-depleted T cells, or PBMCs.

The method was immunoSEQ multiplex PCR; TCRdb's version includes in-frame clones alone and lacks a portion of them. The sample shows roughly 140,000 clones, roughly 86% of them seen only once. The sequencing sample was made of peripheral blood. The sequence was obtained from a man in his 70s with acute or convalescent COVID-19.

The CDR3 DNA is TGTGCCAGCAGCTTGGCGGGAATGAACACTGAAGCTTTCTTT. Translating it yields CASSLAGMNTEAFF. J is TRBJ1-1 and V is TRBV5-6; D is undetermined. Trimming pared 0 bases from V and 0 bases from J, leaving 6 bases between. Germline values: CDR1 SGHDT, CDR2 YYEEEE. The CDR3 consists of 14 residues.